The 2 T cell receptor beta chains given below trace back to one sample, sequenced in a study of early T cells in non-severe SARS-CoV-2 infection. One entry per CDR3 protein results from TCRdb running MiXCR on the 5' RACE reads. Of roughly 56,000 distinct CDR3 sequences in the sample, approximately 10% were seen once. Sequenced sample: whole blood. The receptors were gathered from an adult who was a healthcare worker with PCR-confirmed SARS-CoV-2 infection or an uninfected control (not recorded which).

Only a few counts were recorded for this clonotype. The chain carries TRBV30 and TRBJ1-2, with D perhaps matching TRBD1 (5 bases). V lost 4 bases, J lost 4 bases, and 13 bases lay in between. This CDR3 spans 13 amino acids. Germline-derived CDR1 and CDR2 are GTSNPN and SVGIG (reference sequence). DNA of the CDR3: TGTGCCTGGACCACCGGACACCCCTATGGCTACACCTTC. Its protein product is CAWTTGHPYGYTF.

This clonotype was detected ten times or more. The rearrangement links TRBV3-1 to TRBJ2-3, with 9 bases matching TRBD2. The germline CDR1 and CDR2 sequences are LGHDT and YNNKEL (reference sequence). The CDR3 is 18 amino acids. Unmatched junction bases numbered 14, after V lost 4 bases and J lost 3 bases. The CDR3 DNA reads TGTGCCAGCAGCCGTCGATTTGGAGCGGGGGGCGCGACAGATACGCAGTATTTT. This codes for CASSRRFGAGGATDTQYF.